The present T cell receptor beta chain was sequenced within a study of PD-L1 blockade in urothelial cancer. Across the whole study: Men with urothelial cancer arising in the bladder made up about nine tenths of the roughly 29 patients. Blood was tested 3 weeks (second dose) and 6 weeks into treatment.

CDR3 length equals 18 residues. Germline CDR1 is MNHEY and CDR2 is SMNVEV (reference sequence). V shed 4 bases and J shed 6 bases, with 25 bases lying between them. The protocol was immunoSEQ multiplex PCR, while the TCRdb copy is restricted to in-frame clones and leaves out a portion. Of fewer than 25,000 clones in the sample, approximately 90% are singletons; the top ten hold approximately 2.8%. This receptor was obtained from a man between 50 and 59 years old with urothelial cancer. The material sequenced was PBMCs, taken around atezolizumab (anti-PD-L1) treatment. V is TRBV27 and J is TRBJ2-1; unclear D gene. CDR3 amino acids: CASSSKRTDPTKINEQFF. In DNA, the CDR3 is TGTGCCAGCAGTTCTAAGCGAACCGACCCTACAAAAATCAATGAGCAGTTCTTC.